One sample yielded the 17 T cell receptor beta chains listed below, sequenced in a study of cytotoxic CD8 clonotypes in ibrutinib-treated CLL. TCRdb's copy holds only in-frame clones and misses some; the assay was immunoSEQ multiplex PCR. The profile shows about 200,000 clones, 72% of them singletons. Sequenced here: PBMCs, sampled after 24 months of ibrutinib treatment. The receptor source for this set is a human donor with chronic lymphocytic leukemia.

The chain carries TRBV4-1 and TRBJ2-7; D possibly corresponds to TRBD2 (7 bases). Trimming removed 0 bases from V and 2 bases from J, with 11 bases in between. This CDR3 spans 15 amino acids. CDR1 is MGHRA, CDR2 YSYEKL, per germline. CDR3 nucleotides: TGCGCCAGCAGCCAAGAGGGGGCGGGGGCCTACGAGCAGTACTTC. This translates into CASSQEGAGAYEQYF.

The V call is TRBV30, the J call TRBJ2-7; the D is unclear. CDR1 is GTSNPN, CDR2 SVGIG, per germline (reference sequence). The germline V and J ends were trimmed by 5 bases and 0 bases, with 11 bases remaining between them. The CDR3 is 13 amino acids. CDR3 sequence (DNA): TGTGCCTGGGGAAGTGGCAGCTCCTACGAGCAGTACTTC. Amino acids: CAWGSGSSYEQYF.

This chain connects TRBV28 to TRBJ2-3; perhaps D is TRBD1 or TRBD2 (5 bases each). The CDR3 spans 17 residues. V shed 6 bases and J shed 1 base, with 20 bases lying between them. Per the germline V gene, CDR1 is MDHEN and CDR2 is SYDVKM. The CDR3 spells CASSHTGTLDRTDTQYF. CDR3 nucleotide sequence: TGTGCCAGCAGCCACACCGGGACGCTGGACCGCACAGATACGCAGTATTTT.

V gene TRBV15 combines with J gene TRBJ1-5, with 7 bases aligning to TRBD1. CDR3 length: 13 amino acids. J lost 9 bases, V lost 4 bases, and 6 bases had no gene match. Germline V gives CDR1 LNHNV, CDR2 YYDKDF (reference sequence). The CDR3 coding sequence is TGTGCCACCAGCACCAGACAGGGACCGCCCCAGCATTTT. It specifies CATSTRQGPPQHF. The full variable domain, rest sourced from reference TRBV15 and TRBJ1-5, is DAMVIQNPRYQVTQFGKPVTLSCSQTLNHNVMYWYQQKSSQAPKLLFHYYDKDFNNEADTPDNFQSRRPNTSFCFLDIRSPGLGDTAMYLCATSTRQGPPQHFGDGTRLSIL.

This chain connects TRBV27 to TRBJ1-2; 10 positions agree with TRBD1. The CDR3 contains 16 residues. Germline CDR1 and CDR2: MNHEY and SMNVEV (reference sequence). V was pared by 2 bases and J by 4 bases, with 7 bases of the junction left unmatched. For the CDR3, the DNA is TGTGCCAGCAGTTTACGAGACAGGGGGCGCGCCTATGGCTACACCTTC. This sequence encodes CASSLRDRGRAYGYTF.

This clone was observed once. The CDR3 sequence: CASSQDPYTEAFF. The DNA for the CDR3 is TGCGCCAGCAGCCAAGATCCCTACACTGAAGCTTTCTTT. The V call is TRBV4-3, the J call TRBJ1-1; D is unresolved. Between the trimmed V and J ends, which lost 0 bases and 3 bases, there was a span of 5 bases. CDR1 LGHNA and CDR2 YSLEER come from the germline V gene. The CDR3 totals 13 residues.

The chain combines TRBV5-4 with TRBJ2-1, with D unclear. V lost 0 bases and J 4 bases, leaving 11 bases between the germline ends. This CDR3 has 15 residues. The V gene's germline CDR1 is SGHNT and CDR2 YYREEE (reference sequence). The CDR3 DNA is TGTGCCAGCAGCTTGGATCCAATACCTTACAATGAGCAGTTCTTC. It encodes CASSLDPIPYNEQFF.

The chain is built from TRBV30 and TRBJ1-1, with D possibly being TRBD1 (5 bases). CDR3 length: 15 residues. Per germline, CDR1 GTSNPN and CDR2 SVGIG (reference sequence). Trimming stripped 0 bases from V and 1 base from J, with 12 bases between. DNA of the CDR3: TGTGCCTGGAGTGTACTGGGGGGAAAGAACACTGAAGCTTTCTTT. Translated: CAWSVLGGKNTEAFF.

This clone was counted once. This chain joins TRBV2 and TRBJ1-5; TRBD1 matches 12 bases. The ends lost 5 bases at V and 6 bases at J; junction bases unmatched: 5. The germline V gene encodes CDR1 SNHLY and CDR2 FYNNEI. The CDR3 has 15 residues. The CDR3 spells CASSRDRGQAQPQHF. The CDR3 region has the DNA TGTGCCAGCAGTAGGGACAGGGGGCAGGCTCAGCCCCAGCATTTT.

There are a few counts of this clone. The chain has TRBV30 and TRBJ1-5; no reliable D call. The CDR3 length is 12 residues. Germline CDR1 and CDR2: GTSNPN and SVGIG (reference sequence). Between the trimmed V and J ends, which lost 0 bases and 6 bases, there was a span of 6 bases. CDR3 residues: CAWSVLRQPQHF. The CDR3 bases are TGTGCCTGGAGTGTACTTCGTCAGCCCCAGCATTTT.

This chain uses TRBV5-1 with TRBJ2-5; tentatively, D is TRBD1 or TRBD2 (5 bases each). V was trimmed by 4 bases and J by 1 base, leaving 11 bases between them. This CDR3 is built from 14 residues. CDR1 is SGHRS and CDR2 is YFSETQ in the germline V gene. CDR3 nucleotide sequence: TGCGCCAGCAGCCCCGGGACGACCCAAGAGACCCAGTACTTC. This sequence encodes CASSPGTTQETQYF.

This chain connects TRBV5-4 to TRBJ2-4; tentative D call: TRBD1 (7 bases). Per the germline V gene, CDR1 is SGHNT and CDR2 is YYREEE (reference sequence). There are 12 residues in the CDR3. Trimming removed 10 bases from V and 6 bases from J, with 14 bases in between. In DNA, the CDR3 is TGTGCCTCCCAGGGGGGCGGAAACATTCAGTACTTC. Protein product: CASQGGGNIQYF. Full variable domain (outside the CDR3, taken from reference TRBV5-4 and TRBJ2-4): ETGVTQSPTHLIKTRGQQVTLRCSSQSGHNTVSWYQQALGQGPQFIFQYYREEENGRGNFPPRFSGLQFPNYSSELNVNALELDDSALYLCASQGGGNIQYFGAGTRLSVL.

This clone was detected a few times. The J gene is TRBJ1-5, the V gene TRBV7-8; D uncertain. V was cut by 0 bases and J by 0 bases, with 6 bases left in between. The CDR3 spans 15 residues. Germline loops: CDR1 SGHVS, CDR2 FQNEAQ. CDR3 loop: CASSLAVNSNQPQHF. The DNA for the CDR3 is TGTGCCAGCAGCTTAGCAGTCAATAGCAATCAGCCCCAGCATTTT.

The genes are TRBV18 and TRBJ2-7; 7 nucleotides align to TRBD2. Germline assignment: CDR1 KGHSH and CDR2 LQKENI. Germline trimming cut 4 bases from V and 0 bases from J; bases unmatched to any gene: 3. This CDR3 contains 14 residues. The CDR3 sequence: CASSLRTSSYEQYF. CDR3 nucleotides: TGTGCCAGCTCACTTCGGACTAGCTCCTACGAGCAGTACTTC.

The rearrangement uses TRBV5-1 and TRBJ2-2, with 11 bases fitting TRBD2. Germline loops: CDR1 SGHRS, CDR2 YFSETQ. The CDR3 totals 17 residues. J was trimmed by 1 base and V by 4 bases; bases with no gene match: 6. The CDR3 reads CASSRGLAVLNTGELFF. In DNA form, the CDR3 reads TGCGCCAGCAGCCGGGGACTAGCGGTTTTGAACACCGGGGAGCTGTTTTTT.

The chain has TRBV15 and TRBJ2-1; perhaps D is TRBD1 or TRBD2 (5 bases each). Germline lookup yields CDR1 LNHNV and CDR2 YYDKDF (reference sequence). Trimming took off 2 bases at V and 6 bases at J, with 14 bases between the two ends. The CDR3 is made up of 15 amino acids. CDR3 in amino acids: CATSRTPGRINEQFF. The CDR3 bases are TGTGCCACCAGCAGAACCCCGGGACGTATCAATGAGCAGTTCTTC. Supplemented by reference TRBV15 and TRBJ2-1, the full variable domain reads DAMVIQNPRYQVTQFGKPVTLSCSQTLNHNVMYWYQQKSSQAPKLLFHYYDKDFNNEADTPDNFQSRRPNTSFCFLDIRSPGLGDTAMYLCATSRTPGRINEQFFGPGTRLTVL.

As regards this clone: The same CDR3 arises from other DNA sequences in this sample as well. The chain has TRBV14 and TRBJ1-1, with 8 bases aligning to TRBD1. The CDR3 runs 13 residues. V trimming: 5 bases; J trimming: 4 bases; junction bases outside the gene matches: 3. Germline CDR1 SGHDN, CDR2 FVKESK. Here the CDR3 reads CASSLTGGTEAFF. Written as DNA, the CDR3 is TGTGCCAGCAGCTTAACAGGGGGCACTGAAGCTTTCTTT.